This TCR beta chain was found in a study of beta chain features in type 1 diabetes (dated by TCRdb to between 2017 and 2018). The study in broad terms: Patients and healthy donors did not differ in mean age, gender distribution, total cell number or subset yield. The study compared TCRB repertoires of sorted circulating CD4+ T cell subsets between recently diagnosed type 1 diabetes patients and matched healthy donors. Regulatory and stem cell-like memory subsets were obtained from only 8 patients and about eight healthy donors, while naive and central memory subsets were obtained from all 30 or so donors. A total of some 110 million sorted cells were examined across all samples, and a strong correlation was observed between cell number per subset and RNA yield. General study outcomes and caveats: Because cDNA was sequenced instead of genomic DNA, highly expressing activated cells could be over-represented, though the groups showed no difference in activation or CD3 levels. HLA sub-analyses involved small numbers of individuals, so any influence of HLA type on TCRB rearrangement remained unresolved. Shorter templates might be favored by PCR, yet because patient and control samples were amplified and corrected together, any such skew would affect both groups equally. Type 1 diabetes patients showed a moderate but significant shortening of TCRB CDR3 length in all four CD4+ subsets. At VDJ recombination sites, type 1 diabetes patients had fewer insertions and more deleted nucleotides, which implies abnormalities in thymic rearrangement. Naive, central memory and regulatory TCRB repertoires appeared to be more similar among patients than among healthy donors.

For this clone: Its antigen remains unidentified. The record has no base qualities; no much larger clone is one base away.

A single peripheral blood draw of about 116 mL on average was collected from each donor into heparinised tubes. Using a panel that included CD45RO, CCR7, CD25, CD127, CD95 and CD27, naive, central memory, regulatory and stem cell-like memory CD4+ T cells were sorted on a BD FACSAria II. Purity was above 95% for every sorted population. PBMCs were isolated right away by Lymphoprep density gradient centrifugation and were stained directly, without culture. So that batch effects would be minimized, each experiment stained and sorted samples in pairs, pairing one healthy donor with one patient. The entire amount of isolated RNA was reverse transcribed using the High Capacity cDNA Reverse Transcription Kit, so the sequenced TCRB transcripts were expressed ones. Deep immunoSEQ sequencing was performed on naive, central memory and regulatory T cell samples, with an average of around 3.4 million total reads per sample. Sorted cells were lysed in RLT buffer and RNA was extracted with DNase-treated RNeasy Micro or Mini kits, depending on cell number. To prevent cross-contamination, every cell subset was processed on its own, while patient and healthy donor samples were processed together. The immunoSEQ multiplex PCR was used to amplify TCRB sequences from cDNA, generating 87-bp fragments that spanned the CDR3 region. Sequencing of the amplicons was performed on the Illumina HiSeq platform. Per the original workflow: PCR bias was computationally corrected using synthetic template baselines, reads within Hamming distance 2 were collapsed, and singletons that could not be merged were discarded. By aligning reads against IMGT, V, D and J genes, CDR3 length, and insertions or deletions at six rearrangement sites were assigned. Within each subset, clonotype counts were normalized to sorted cell number, after which true diversity and Gini coefficients were computed with the tcR R package. Repertoire sharing was quantified using the overlap coefficient calculated on TCRB nucleotide sequences. Out-of-frame TCRB sequences from naive cells were analyzed to stand in for the pre-selection repertoire. TCRdb holds this immuneACCESS table with in-frame rearrangements only. Some clones are missing; in checked studies, unresolved V genes explain under half, and the rest has no known cause. That table gives V, J and clone size, and the DNA gave D and trimming. Present in this sample are about 660,000 clones, over 11% of which were seen just once. Clones ranked in the top ten supply approximately 0.039% of the sample.

After removal of 4 bases from V and 7 bases from J, the junction retains 10 bases not matched to a gene. According to the germline V gene, CDR1 reads SGHRS and CDR2 reads YFSETQ. From its cysteine to its phenylalanine, the CDR3 spans 14 amino acids. The kept DNA is CDR3 alone, 42 bases in frame from the first base. The rearranged chain carries TRBV5-1 and TRBJ1-1, with 7 middle bases fitting TRBD1. The sequenced sample consisted of naive CD4+ T cells from blood. The cell subset or site tag for this specimen amounts to: true naive CD4+ T cells. This sequence was found in a man between 18 and 29 years old with type 1 diabetes. For the CDR3, the sequence is CASSASGTELEAFF. The sequenced DNA: TGCGCCAGCAGCGCGTCCGGGACAGAACTTGAAGCTTTCTTT.